This T cell receptor (beta chain) emerged from a study of molecular identifiers for immune sequencing clone quantification. One entry per CDR3 protein results from TCRdb running MiXCR on the PCR reads. There are about 100,000 distinct CDR3 sequences in the sample; around 30% occur only once, and roughly 10% lies in the top ten. General study results and limits: More than 98% of effector molecules, versus under 1% of naive-cell molecules, belonged to clones above 20 RNA copies. Jurkat TCR RNA from one cell was spiked into roughly 1 million naive cells, and it was reportedly detectable there.

Naive CD8 T cell sorting was performed on the CD8+CD4-CCR7+CD45RA+ phenotype. A few counts support this clonotype. Its antigen is as yet unknown. The germline V gene has CDR1 KGHDR and CDR2 SFDVKD. The CDR3 runs to 15 residues. V shed 6 bases and J shed 1 base, with 11 bases lying between them. The TCR originated in a human donor in good health. Some libraries in this study had Jurkat cell RNA spiked in. Sequencing input: naive CD8+ T cells from blood, with Jurkat cell RNA spiked in. Subset described: FACS-sorted CD8+CD4-CCR7+CD45RA+ naive T cells. The V and J genes are TRBV24-1 and TRBJ2-2; D not certain. This CDR3 is CATSPWDKNTGELFF. The DNA for the CDR3 is TGTGCCACCAGTCCGTGGGATAAGAACACCGGGGAGCTGTTTTTT.